This T cell receptor beta chain was recorded in a study of beta chain features in type 1 diabetes. Study-wide points: Across all four CD4+ subsets, people with type 1 diabetes showed modestly shorter TCRB CDR3s. In comparison with healthy donors, patients had naive, central memory and Treg TCRB repertoires that appeared more similar.

Using CD45RO/CCR7/CD25/CD127/CD95/CD27, CD4+ naive, central memory, regulatory and stem cell-like memory cells were sorted. The CDR3 has 13 residues. Germline-derived CDR1 and CDR2 are SGHTA and FQGTGA. Trimming took 5 bases from V and 8 from J, leaving 13 bases between them. Turning to this clone: Antigen unknown.

As every portion of the isolated RNA was reverse transcribed, the sequencing read expressed TCRB transcripts. TCRdb keeps only in-frame clones here, not all; method: immunoSEQ multiplex PCR. The sample shows hundreds of thousands of clones, about 12% of them seen only once. The receptor was isolated from a man aged 18 to 35 in good health. The sample was naive CD4+ T cells from blood. The chain combines TRBV7-3 with TRBJ2-1; tentative D call: TRBD2 (6 bases). The chain's CDR3 is CASSRLGSDEQFF. DNA for the CDR3: TGTGCCAGCAGCCGTCTCGGGAGTGATGAGCAGTTCTTC.